These T cell receptor beta chains were read from a single sample in a study of blood T cell repertoires in COVID-19. Profiled with immunoSEQ multiplex PCR; TCRdb holds only in-frame clones, not every one. The data contain about 110,000 clones, approximately 80% of them singletons. The source material was peripheral blood. Receptor source: a woman in her forties or fifties with acute or convalescent COVID-19. CDR3s include the opening cysteine and the closing phenylalanine or tryptophan. The D gene is left open where the match is weak. Only part of the rows carry a size: once, few, many, or a class if the clone is expanded.

.	TRBV21-1	TRBJ2-7	.	17	CASSKSGDDPNPYEQYF	TGTGCCAGCAGCAAATCGGGAGACGACCCAAATCCCTACGAGCAGTACTTC
.	TRBV24-1	TRBJ2-3	TRBD2	16	CATSDHQRGITDTQYF	TGTGCCACCAGTGACCATCAGCGGGGGATCACAGATACGCAGTATTTT
.	TRBV9	TRBJ2-1	.	16	CASSVAATLLYNEQFF	TGTGCCAGCAGCGTAGCTGCCACTTTACTCTACAATGAGCAGTTCTTC
.	TRBV18	TRBJ2-6	TRBD1	19	CASSPRSTTGTSGANVLTF	TGTGCCAGCTCACCACGATCGACGACAGGGACCTCTGGGGCCAACGTCCTGACTTTC
.	TRBV2	TRBJ1-2	TRBD1	13	CASIQGEIYGYTF	TGTGCCAGCATTCAGGGGGAAATCTATGGCTACACCTTC
.	TRBV6-5	TRBJ1-2	.	13	CASSYSQGYGYTF	TGTGCCAGCAGTTACTCCCAGGGATATGGCTACACCTTC
.	TRBV5-6	TRBJ2-1	.	15	CASSLGGPGINEQFF	TGTGCCAGCAGCTTGGGCGGGCCGGGCATCAATGAGCAGTTCTTC
.	TRBV7-9	TRBJ1-3	.	15	CASNRGARGGNTIYF	TGTGCCAGCAATCGGGGGGCCAGGGGAGGAAACACCATATATTTT
.	TRBV6-1	TRBJ2-5	.	13	CASRLMSQETQYF	TGTGCCAGCAGACTCATGAGCCAAGAGACCCAGTACTTC
.	TRBV20-1	TRBJ1-2	TRBD1	11	CSAAYRGGYTF	TGCAGTGCGGCATACAGGGGCGGCTACACCTTC
few	TRBV18	TRBJ1-6	TRBD1	16	CASSPPGQGLNSPLHF	TGTGCCAGCTCACCACCGGGACAGGGGTTAAATTCACCCCTCCACTTT
.	TRBV12-5	TRBJ2-1	TRBD1	15	CASGPDRGQFNEQFF	TGTGCTAGTGGTCCCGACAGGGGGCAGTTCAATGAGCAGTTCTTC
.	TRBV6-2/TRBV6-3	TRBJ1-4	.	16	CASSYSTGTTNEKLFF	TGTGCCAGCAGTTACTCAACCGGGACAACTAATGAAAAACTGTTTTTT
few	TRBV7-3	TRBJ2-1	TRBD2	15	CASSRYSGGLDEQFF	TGTGCCAGCAGCAGATATAGCGGGGGGCTGGATGAGCAGTTCTTC
.	TRBV12-3/TRBV12-4	TRBJ1-6	TRBD1	13	CASSGTGNSPLHF	TGTGCCAGCAGTGGGACAGGGAATTCACCCCTCCACTTT
.	TRBV9	TRBJ2-7	TRBD2	15	CASSLGVTSPPEQYF	TGTGCCAGCAGCTTGGGCGTGACTAGCCCTCCCGAGCAGTACTTC
.	TRBV19	TRBJ1-4	TRBD1	13	CASRDRPYEKLFF	TGTGCCAGCCGGGACAGGCCCTATGAAAAACTGTTTTTT
.	TRBV6-1	TRBJ1-6	TRBD1	16	CASSAYGTGSNSPLHF	TGTGCCAGCAGTGCATATGGGACAGGGTCTAATTCACCCCTCCACTTT
.	TRBV10-3	TRBJ2-7	TRBD1	15	CAISERPGQGDEQYF	TGTGCCATCAGTGAGCGACCGGGACAGGGTGACGAGCAGTACTTC
.	TRBV28	TRBJ1-5	.	15	CASRLGAGGGQPQHF	TGTGCCAGCAGGCTCGGAGCGGGCGGGGGTCAGCCCCAGCATTTT
.	TRBV9	TRBJ1-2	.	14	CASSVDPGNYGYTF	TGTGCCAGCAGCGTAGATCCGGGGAACTATGGCTACACCTTC
once	TRBV10-2	TRBJ1-5	.	14	CASSLRGKNQPQHF	TGCGCCAGCAGCCTCAGGGGAAAGAATCAGCCCCAGCATTTT
once	TRBV28	TRBJ2-7	.	17	CASSFIPGRGWSYEQYF	TGTGCCAGCAGTTTTATCCCGGGCAGGGGATGGAGCTACGAGCAGTACTTC
.	TRBV12-3/TRBV12-4	TRBJ1-2	.	12	CASSFTREGYTF	TGTGCCAGCAGTTTTACCCGGGAAGGCTACACCTTC
few	TRBV19	TRBJ1-4	TRBD1	17	CASSSGWDSATNEKLFF	TGTGCCAGTAGTAGTGGTTGGGACAGCGCAACTAATGAAAAACTGTTTTTT
.	TRBV25-1	TRBJ1-2	.	14	CASSESWQGNGYTF	TGTGCCAGCAGTGAATCGTGGCAGGGAAATGGCTACACCTTC
.	TRBV19	TRBJ1-6	.	16	CASSISGTTYNSPLHF	TGTGCCAGTAGTATAAGCGGCACTACTTATAATTCACCCCTCCACTTT
.	TRBV9	TRBJ1-4	.	15	CASSAQGLANEKLFF	TGTGCCAGCAGCGCCCAGGGGTTGGCTAATGAAAAACTGTTTTTT
.	TRBV7-9	TRBJ1-1	.	19	CASSLVCTRTVRLNTEAFF	TGTGCCAGCAGCTTAGTATGTACAAGGACAGTGCGTCTGAACACTGAAGCTTTCTTT
.	TRBV18	TRBJ1-2	TRBD1	16	CASSPSNDRGKNGYTF	TGTGCCAGCTCTCCGTCCAACGACAGGGGAAAGAATGGCTACACCTTC
.	TRBV2	TRBJ1-1	.	11	CASSEGGRAFF	TGTGCCAGCAGTGAAGGAGGAAGGGCTTTCTTT
.	TRBV7-8	TRBJ2-7	TRBD1	14	CASSSRDRGYEQYF	TGTGCCAGCAGCTCAAGGGACAGGGGCTACGAGCAGTACTTC
.	TRBV5-1	TRBJ2-7	TRBD1	14	CASSHQGASYEQYF	TGCGCTAGCAGCCACCAGGGGGCGAGCTACGAGCAGTACTTC
.	TRBV5-1	TRBJ1-1	TRBD1	14	CASSSQGAGAEAFF	TGCGCCAGCAGCTCACAGGGGGCCGGGGCTGAAGCTTTCTTT
.	TRBV5-5	TRBJ1-2	TRBD1	16	CASSLDGTATNYGYTF	TGTGCCAGCAGCTTGGACGGGACAGCTACTAACTATGGCTACACCTTC
.	TRBV19	TRBJ2-6	TRBD2	17	CASSMERGNSGANVLTF	TGTGCCAGTAGTATGGAGCGGGGGAACTCTGGGGCCAACGTCCTGACTTTC
.	TRBV5-6	TRBJ2-3	.	14	CASSLLPNTDTQYF	TGTGCCAGCAGCTTGTTGCCTAACACAGATACGCAGTATTTT
.	TRBV30	TRBJ2-7	TRBD2	13	CAWSGTRAYEQYF	TGTGCCTGGAGCGGGACTAGGGCCTACGAGCAGTACTTC
.	TRBV19	TRBJ1-5	.	16	CASSPGEQYSNQPQHF	TGTGCCAGTAGCCCCGGGGAACAGTATAGCAATCAGCCCCAGCATTTT
.	TRBV15	TRBJ1-1	.	13	CATSTQGTTEAFF	TGTGCCACCAGCACGCAGGGAACAACTGAAGCTTTCTTT
.	TRBV6-5	TRBJ1-2	.	13	CASSTGTYDGYTF	TGTGCCAGCAGCACAGGGACCTATGATGGCTACACCTTC